This T cell receptor (beta chain) was captured in a study of T-cell memory formation after mild COVID-19. Regarding the study as a whole: The study detected some responding clones in pre-infection memory, suggesting cross-reactive memory joined. Contracting CD4+ clones sat mainly in CM and EM; CD8+ in EMRA.

This clonotype was observed a handful of times. Its antigen is currently unknown. Sample barcodes and UMIs were carried by the TCR alpha and TCR beta cDNA libraries that 5'RACE generated with constant-segment primers. TCRdb reanalysed the 5' RACE reads using MiXCR and keeps one entry per CDR3 protein. Of approximately 340,000 distinct CDR3 sequences detected, 15% to 20% appear once; the ten largest clones hold around 24%. V shed 1 base and J shed 4 bases, with 18 bases lying between them. Per germline, CDR1 SGHRS and CDR2 YFSETQ. There are 16 residues in the CDR3. This chain joins TRBV5-1 and TRBJ2-7; D gene unclear. The receptor was derived from a man younger than 30 who had mild COVID-19 (a few samples of this study predate the infection). Cell type and time point are not known. The source material was PBMCs or a T cell subset sorted from them (not recorded which). The CDR3 sequence: CASSLNSLPQIYEQYV. In nucleotides, the CDR3 is TGCGCCAGCAGCTTGAACAGCCTTCCCCAGATTTACGAGCAGTACGTC.